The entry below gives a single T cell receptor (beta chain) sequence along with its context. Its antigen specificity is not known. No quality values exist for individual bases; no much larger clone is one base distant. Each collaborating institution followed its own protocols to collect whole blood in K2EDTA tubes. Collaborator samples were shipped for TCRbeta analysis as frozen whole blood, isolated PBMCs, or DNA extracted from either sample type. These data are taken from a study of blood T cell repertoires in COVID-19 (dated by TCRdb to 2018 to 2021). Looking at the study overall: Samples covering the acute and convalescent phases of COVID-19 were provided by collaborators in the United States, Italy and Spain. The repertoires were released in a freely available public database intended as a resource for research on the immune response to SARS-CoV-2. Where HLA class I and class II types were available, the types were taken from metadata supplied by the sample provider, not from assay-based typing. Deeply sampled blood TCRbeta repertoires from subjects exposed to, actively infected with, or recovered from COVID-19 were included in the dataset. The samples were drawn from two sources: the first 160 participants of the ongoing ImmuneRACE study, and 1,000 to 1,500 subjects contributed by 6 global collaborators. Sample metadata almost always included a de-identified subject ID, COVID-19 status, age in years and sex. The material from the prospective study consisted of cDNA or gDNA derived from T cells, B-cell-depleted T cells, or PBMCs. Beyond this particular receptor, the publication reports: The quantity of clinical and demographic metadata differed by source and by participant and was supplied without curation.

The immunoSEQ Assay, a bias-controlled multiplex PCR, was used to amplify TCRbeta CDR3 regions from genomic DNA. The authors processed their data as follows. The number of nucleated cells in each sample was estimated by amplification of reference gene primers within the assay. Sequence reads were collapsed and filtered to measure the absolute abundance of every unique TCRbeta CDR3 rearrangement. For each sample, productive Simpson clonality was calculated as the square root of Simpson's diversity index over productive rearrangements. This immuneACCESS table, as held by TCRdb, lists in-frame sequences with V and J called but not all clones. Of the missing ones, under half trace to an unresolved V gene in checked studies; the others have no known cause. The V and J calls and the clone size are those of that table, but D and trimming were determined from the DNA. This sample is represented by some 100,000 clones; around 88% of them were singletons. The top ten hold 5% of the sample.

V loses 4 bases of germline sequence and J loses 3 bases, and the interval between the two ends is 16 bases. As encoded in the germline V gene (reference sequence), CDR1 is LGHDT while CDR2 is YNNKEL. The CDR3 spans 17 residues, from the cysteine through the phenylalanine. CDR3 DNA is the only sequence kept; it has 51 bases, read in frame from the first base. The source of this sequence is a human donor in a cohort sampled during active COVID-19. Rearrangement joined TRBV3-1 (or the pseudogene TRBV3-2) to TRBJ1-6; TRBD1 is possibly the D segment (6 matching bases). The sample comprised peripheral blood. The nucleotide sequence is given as TGTGCCAGCAGCCGACTTAAGGGGGGGTTCTATAATTCACCCCTCCACTTT. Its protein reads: CASSRLKGGFYNSPLHF.